The 26 T cell receptor beta chains below were found in one sample sequenced in a study of lymphopenia after photon versus proton radiotherapy. TCRdb's table, derived via immunoSEQ multiplex PCR, lists solely in-frame clones and lacks some. Here the sample spans about 40,000 clones, about 82% being singletons. Material: peripheral blood, obtained from a patient treated with proton-based radiotherapy. The source is a woman in her seventies with pancreatic cancer. Some clones in this sample may be carry-over from other donors' samples.

The count of this clone is one. This rearrangement joins TRBV30 to TRBJ1-1; D is possibly TRBD1 (5 bases). The CDR3 contains 13 residues. Trimming removed 4 bases from V and 4 bases from J, with 13 bases in between. Looked up from germline, CDR1 is GTSNPN and CDR2 is SVGIG (reference sequence). CDR3 sequence: CAWTRGRVTEAFF. The CDR3 coding sequence is TGTGCCTGGACTAGGGGCAGGGTCACTGAAGCTTTCTTT.

This chain links TRBV9 with TRBJ1-1, with D tentatively TRBD1 (5 bases). This CDR3 has 15 amino acids. Deletions cut 0 bases from V and 3 bases from J, with 12 bases between. CDR1 and CDR2 (germline): SGDLS, YYNGEE. The CDR3 coding sequence is TGTGCCAGCAGCGTAGTTGACAGTGAGTACACTGAAGCTTTCTTT. Translation: CASSVVDSEYTEAFF.

The chain uses TRBV19 and TRBJ2-1, with TRBD2 matching 9 bases. The V segment lost 4 bases and the J segment 4 bases; nucleotides outside the gene matches: 5. CDR3 length: 15 residues. Germline V gene data show CDR1 as LNHDA and CDR2 as SQIVND (reference sequence). The CDR3 DNA sequence: TGTGCCAGTAGTAAACTAGCGGGTACGTACAATGAGCAGTTCTTC. Its translation: CASSKLAGTYNEQFF.

The chain combines TRBV7-2 with TRBJ1-5; possible D gene TRBD1, 5 bases. The germline V gene has CDR1 SGHTA and CDR2 FQGNSA. The CDR3 spans 14 residues. V lost 6 bases to trimming and J lost 3 bases, with 12 bases between them. This chain's CDR3 is CASSYQGYNQPQHF. CDR3 sequence (DNA): TGTGCCAGCAGTTATCAGGGCTACAATCAGCCCCAGCATTTT.

The rearrangement joins TRBV2 to TRBJ2-4; D gene unclear. In germline, CDR1 is SNHLY, CDR2 FYNNEI. V lost 3 bases and J lost 6, with 9 bases in between. The CDR3 spans 13 residues. CDR3 bases: TGTGCCAGCAGTGACGTGGCCCGAAACATTCAGTACTTC. Translating it yields CASSDVARNIQYF.

The rearrangement links TRBV5-6 to TRBJ1-1; D not certain. V lost 1 base to trimming and J lost 1 base, with 11 bases between them. The CDR3 runs to 15 residues. CDR1 and CDR2 (germline): SGHDT, YYEEEE. CDR3: CASSLFVRQNTEAFF. The CDR3 bases are TGTGCCAGCAGCTTGTTTGTTAGGCAGAACACTGAAGCTTTCTTT.

The chain uses TRBV10-3 and TRBJ1-1; possible D gene TRBD1, 6 bases. In germline, CDR1 is ENHRY, CDR2 SYGVKD. The CDR3 has 15 amino acids. V gave up 4 bases and J gave up 2 bases, with 14 bases separating them. CDR3 DNA: TGTGCCATCAGTGTCGAGACAGGAGGAAACACTGAAGCTTTCTTT. Translation: CAISVETGGNTEAFF.

The chain has TRBV19 and TRBJ1-5; unclear D gene. The V end was cut by 7 bases, the J end by 0 bases, with 10 bases between. The CDR3 length is 14 residues. The germline CDR1 and CDR2 sequences are LNHDA and SQIVND (reference sequence). The DNA for the CDR3 is TGTGCCAGTACCACAGAAAGTAGCAATCAGCCCCAGCATTTT. Residues: CASTTESSNQPQHF.

The rearrangement links TRBV7-6 to TRBJ2-3; 10 bases align to TRBD1. CDR3 length: 20 amino acids. Germline CDR1 SGHVS, CDR2 FNYEAQ. Trimming removed 5 bases from V and 5 bases from J; junction bases left unmatched: 22. For the CDR3, the DNA is TGTGCCAGCAGCCACGGGACACCCAAAGAGACAGGGGGCGGAGGAGATACGCAGTATTTT. Its protein is CASSHGTPKETGGGGDTQYF.

As regards this clone: One end of the junction does not line up with germline, which may come from a read error. This chain connects TRBV7-7 to TRBJ2-2; possible D gene TRBD2, 5 bases. The CDR3 consists of 18 residues. Germline CDR1 reads SSHAT; CDR2 reads FNYEAQ (reference sequence). The CDR3 spells CASSLSPQLAGNTGELFF. CDR3 DNA sequence: TGTGCTAGCAGCTTATCACCCCAGTTGGCGGGCAACACCGGGGAGCTGTTTTTT.

J is TRBJ2-5 and V is TRBV28; TRBD1 matches at 8 bases. Trimming cost V 10 bases and J 3 bases; bases outside gene matches: 4. The germline V gene encodes CDR1 MDHEN and CDR2 SYDVKM. The CDR3 consists of 12 residues. CDR3 in amino acids: CATRGRKETQYF. In nucleotides, the CDR3 is TGTGCCACCAGGGGGCGAAAAGAGACCCAGTACTTC.

The chain combines TRBV18 with TRBJ2-7, with unresolved D. V lost 1 base and J lost 3, with 28 bases in between. The CDR3 loop spans 20 amino acids. From germline, CDR1 is KGHSH and CDR2 LQKENI. The CDR3 region has the DNA TGTGCCAGCTCACCACGTCCAGCTTCTGGTGCAGAAACCTTTTTCTACGAGCAGTACTTC. Amino acids: CASSPRPASGAETFFYEQYF.

In its sample, this clone ranks as medium-sized. This chain joins TRBV7-9 and TRBJ1-2; weak D call: TRBD1 (6 bases). CDR3 length: 13 residues. In germline, CDR1 is SEHNR, CDR2 FQNEAQ (reference sequence). Trimming pared 5 bases from V and 4 bases from J, leaving 11 bases between. CDR3 amino acids: CASSDRTVYGYTF. The CDR3 DNA sequence: TGTGCCAGCAGCGATAGGACAGTCTATGGCTACACCTTC.

The rearrangement joins TRBV19 to TRBJ1-5, with D possibly matching TRBD1 (5 bases). CDR1 LNHDA and CDR2 SQIVND come from the germline V gene (reference sequence). Trimming took off 2 bases at V and 2 bases at J, with 16 bases between the two ends. The CDR3 is 17 amino acids. The DNA for the CDR3 is TGTGCCAGTAGTATAAACCCGCGACAGTCAGGCAATCAGCCCCAGCATTTT. This encodes CASSINPRQSGNQPQHF.

This clone was seen a single time. The V gene is TRBV19, the J gene TRBJ2-1, with TRBD2 matching over 13 bases. Germline CDR1 is LNHDA and CDR2 is SQIVND (reference sequence). CDR3 size: 17 residues. V gave up 5 bases and J gave up 6 bases; unmatched junction bases: 10. This CDR3 reads CASSGLLAGGYSNEQFF. CDR3 nucleotide sequence: TGTGCCAGTAGTGGGCTACTAGCGGGAGGGTATAGCAATGAGCAGTTCTTC.

The chain has TRBV28 and TRBJ2-6; D ambiguous. Germline V lookup: CDR1 MDHEN, CDR2 SYDVKM. The ends were cut back, 2 bases at V and 0 bases at J, with 8 bases in the middle. The CDR3 is made up of 16 amino acids. The CDR3 spells CASSLKVLSGANVLTF. CDR3 coding DNA: TGTGCCAGCAGTTTAAAGGTTCTCTCTGGGGCCAACGTCCTGACTTTC. Full variable domain (outside the CDR3, taken from reference TRBV28 and TRBJ2-6): DVKVTQSSRYLVKRTGEKVFLECVQDMDHENMFWYRQDPGLGLRLIYFSYDVKMKEKGDIPEGYSVSREKKERFSLILESASTNQTSMYLCASSLKVLSGANVLTFGAGSRLTVL.

The sample holds one count of this clone. The V gene is TRBV29-1, the J gene TRBJ1-1, with 8 nucleotides matching TRBD1. The CDR3 has 12 amino acids. V lost 7 bases and J lost 4; bases outside the gene matches: 5. In germline, CDR1 is SQVTM, CDR2 ANQGSEA. CDR3 DNA sequence: TGCAGCGCGGGACAGGAGGGCACTGAAGCTTTCTTT. This sequence encodes CSAGQEGTEAFF.

The chain recombines TRBV7-2 with TRBJ1-5; TRBD1 matches at 8 bases. V shed 1 base, J shed 2 bases, and the junction held 4 bases outside the gene matches. This CDR3 contains 16 residues. Germline V gene lookup returns CDR1 SGHTA and CDR2 FQGNSA. The CDR3 reads CASSLGSGQGNQPQHF. The CDR3 DNA is TGTGCCAGCAGCTTAGGCTCGGGACAGGGCAATCAGCCCCAGCATTTT.

The chain recombines TRBV19 with TRBJ2-1, with 10 bases identical to TRBD2. The V segment lost 5 bases and the J segment 9 bases; nucleotides outside the gene matches: 7. CDR3 size: 14 residues. Germline CDR1 is LNHDA and CDR2 is SQIVND (reference sequence). Here the CDR3 DNA reads TGTGCCAGTAGTCGAGCGGGAGGGTTAGGTGAGCAGTTCTTC. Amino acids: CASSRAGGLGEQFF.

This clone was seen a single time. The rearrangement uses TRBV2 and TRBJ2-5; D is tentatively TRBD1 or TRBD2 (5 bases each). CDR1 SNHLY and CDR2 FYNNEI come from the germline V gene. This CDR3 spans 14 amino acids. Trimming removed 6 bases from V and 5 bases from J, with 16 bases in between. The CDR3 here is CASRVQGPRETQYF. The CDR3, as DNA: TGTGCCAGCAGGGTCCAGGGACCGCGGGAGACCCAGTACTTC.

The chain has TRBV7-9 and TRBJ1-1; D remains unclear. This CDR3 region has 14 residues. Per the germline V gene, CDR1 is SEHNR and CDR2 is FQNEAQ (reference sequence). V was cut by 2 bases and J by 4 bases, with 11 bases left in between. CDR3 residues: CASSLFEGSTEAFF. The CDR3 nucleotides read TGTGCCAGCAGCTTATTTGAGGGATCCACTGAAGCTTTCTTT. Full variable domain (outside the CDR3, taken from reference TRBV7-9 and TRBJ1-1): DTGVSQNPRHKITKRGQNVTFRCDPISEHNRLYWYRQTLGQGPEFLTYFQNEAQLEKSRLLSDRFSAERPKGSFSTLEIQRTEQGDSAMYLCASSLFEGSTEAFFGQGTRLTVV.

The chain links TRBV28 to TRBJ2-5; 14 positions agree with TRBD2. V was pared by 3 bases and J by 5 bases, with 8 bases of the junction left unmatched. Looked up from germline, CDR1 is MDHEN and CDR2 is SYDVKM. The CDR3 consists of 17 residues. DNA of the CDR3: TGTGCCAGCAGTTTCCCGGGACTAGCGGGAGCCCGGGAGACCCAGTACTTC. Residues: CASSFPGLAGARETQYF.

This chain links TRBV19 with TRBJ2-5, with 9 bases that match TRBD1. The CDR3 length is 13 residues. V lost 5 bases and J lost 11; bases outside the gene matches: 9. CDR1 LNHDA and CDR2 SQIVND come from the germline V gene (reference sequence). The CDR3 loop is CASSPGTGREQYF. The CDR3, as DNA: TGTGCCAGTAGTCCCGGGACAGGGAGGGAGCAGTACTTC.

The chain uses TRBV5-1 and TRBJ2-7; D is perhaps TRBD1 (5 bases). CDR3 length: 15 amino acids. CDR1 and CDR2 (germline): SGHRS, YFSETQ. V was clipped by 0 bases and J by 3 bases, with 13 bases between them. The CDR3 DNA sequence: TGCGCCAGCAGCTTGGGGCCAGGGTTGGGCTACGAGCAGTACTTC. Amino acids: CASSLGPGLGYEQYF. Full variable domain (rest looked up from reference TRBV5-1 and TRBJ2-7): KAGVTQTPRYLIKTRGQQVTLSCSPISGHRSVSWYQQTPGQGLQFLFEYFSETQRNKGNFPGRFSGRQFSNSRSEMNVSTLELGDSALYLCASSLGPGLGYEQYFGPGTRLTVT.

The chain links TRBV4-1 to TRBJ2-1; 9 nucleotides align to TRBD2. This CDR3 contains 17 residues. With V trimmed by 2 bases and J by 0 bases, 5 bases remained unmatched. Germline V lookup: CDR1 MGHRA, CDR2 YSYEKL. This CDR3 reads CASSQTPAGGSYNEQFF. The CDR3 coding sequence is TGCGCCAGCAGCCAAACTCCAGCGGGAGGCTCCTACAATGAGCAGTTCTTC.

The chain couples TRBV7-2 to TRBJ1-2; D is unclear. Per germline, CDR1 SGHTA and CDR2 FQGNSA. This CDR3 spans 15 amino acids. Trimming took 1 base from V and 3 from J, leaving 12 bases between them. The CDR3 DNA reads TGTGCCAGCAGCTTAGACCCTACTGATTACTATGGCTACACCTTC. Its protein is CASSLDPTDYYGYTF.